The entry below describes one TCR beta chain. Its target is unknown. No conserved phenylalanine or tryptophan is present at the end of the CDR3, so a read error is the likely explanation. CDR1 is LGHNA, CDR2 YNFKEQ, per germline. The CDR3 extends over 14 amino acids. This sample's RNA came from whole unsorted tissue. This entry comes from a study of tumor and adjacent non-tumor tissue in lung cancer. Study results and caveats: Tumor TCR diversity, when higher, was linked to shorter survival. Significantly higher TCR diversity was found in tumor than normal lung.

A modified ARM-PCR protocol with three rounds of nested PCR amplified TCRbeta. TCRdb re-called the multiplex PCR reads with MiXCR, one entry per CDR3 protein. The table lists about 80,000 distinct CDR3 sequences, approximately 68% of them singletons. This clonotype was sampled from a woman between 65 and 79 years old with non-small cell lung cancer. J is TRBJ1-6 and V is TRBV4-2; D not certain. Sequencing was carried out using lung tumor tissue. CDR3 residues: CASSPGRNNSLLHL. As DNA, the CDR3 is TGTGCCAGCAGTCCCGGACGGAATAATTCACTCCTCCACCTT.